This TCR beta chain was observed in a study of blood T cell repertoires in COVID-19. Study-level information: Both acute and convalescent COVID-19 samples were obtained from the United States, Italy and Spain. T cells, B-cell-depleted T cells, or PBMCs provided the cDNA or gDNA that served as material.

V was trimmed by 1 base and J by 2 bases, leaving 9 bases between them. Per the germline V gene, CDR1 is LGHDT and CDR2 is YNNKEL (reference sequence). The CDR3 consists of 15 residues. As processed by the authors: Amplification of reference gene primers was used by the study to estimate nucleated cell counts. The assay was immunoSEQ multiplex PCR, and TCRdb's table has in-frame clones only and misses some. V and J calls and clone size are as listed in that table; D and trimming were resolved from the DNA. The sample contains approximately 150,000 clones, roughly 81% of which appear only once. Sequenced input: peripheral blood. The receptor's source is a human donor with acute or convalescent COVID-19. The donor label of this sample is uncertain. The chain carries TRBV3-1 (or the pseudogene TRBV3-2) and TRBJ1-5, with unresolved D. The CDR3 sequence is CASSQALRGNQPQHF. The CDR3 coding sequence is TGTGCCAGCAGCCAAGCCCTTCGGGGCAATCAGCCCCAGCATTTT.